The 26 T cell receptor beta chains below were found in one sample sequenced in a study of response to subunit inactivated influenza vaccine. MiXCR was run by TCRdb on the RT-PCR reads, yielding one entry per CDR3 protein. The sample contains about 700,000 distinct CDR3 sequences, around a sixth of which appear only once. Sequenced material: PBMCs from blood, taken roughly 13 days after vaccination. The receptors stem from a man aged 45 to 65 who received an inactivated influenza vaccine.

This chain links TRBV12-3 or TRBV12-4 with TRBJ1-2; no reliable D call. V lost 2 bases and J 3 bases, leaving 13 bases between the germline ends. The CDR3 runs 15 residues. The CDR3 region has the DNA TGTGCCAGCAGTTTACTCGCCACCTCGCACTATGGCTACACCTTC. This gives the protein CASSLLATSHYGYTF.

The chain joins TRBV12-3 or TRBV12-4 to TRBJ1-6, with unresolved D. CDR3 size: 17 residues. Between the trimmed V and J ends, which lost 4 bases and 7 bases, there was a span of 20 bases. The CDR3 is CASSSFTGSGRNSPLHF. The CDR3 DNA reads as TGTGCCAGCAGTTCCTTTACGGGATCGGGGAGGAATTCACCCCTCCACTTT.

This clonotype was observed a handful of times. CDR3 residues: CASSIDRGTSVFVNEQFF. CDR3 in DNA: TGTGCCAGTAGTATAGATAGAGGGACTAGCGTATTCGTCAATGAGCAGTTCTTC. This chain joins TRBV19 and TRBJ2-1, with 10 positions matching TRBD2. The V gene end was trimmed by 0 bases and the J gene end by 6 bases; junction bases not matched to a gene: 11. CDR1 LNHDA and CDR2 SQIVND come from the germline V gene (reference sequence). This CDR3 spans 18 amino acids.

CDR3 sequence (DNA): TGTGCCAGCAGCGACCGACTAGCGGGAGAGCAGTACTTC. Translating gives CASSDRLAGEQYF. This chain uses TRBV7-2 with TRBJ2-7; 11 bases match TRBD2. Germline V gene data show CDR1 as SGHTA and CDR2 as FQGNSA. The CDR3 loop spans 13 amino acids. V was pared by 5 bases and J by 7 bases, with 4 bases of the junction left unmatched. Together with reference TRBV7-2 and TRBJ2-7, the CDR3 gives the full variable domain: GAGVSQSPSNKVTEKGKDVELRCDPISGHTALYWYRQSLGQGLEFLIYFQGNSAPDKSGLPSDRFSAERTGGSVSTLTIQRTQQEDSAVYLCASSDRLAGEQYFGPGTRLTVT.

The sample holds a few counts of this clonotype. The CDR3 loop is CATPPGPEDSSSYEQYF. The CDR3 DNA reads as TGTGCCACCCCCCCTGGTCCGGAAGACAGCAGCTCCTACGAGCAGTACTTC. The chain employs TRBV24-1 and TRBJ2-7; tentative D call: TRBD1 (5 bases). Trimming cost V 9 bases and J 0 bases, with 23 bases left between them. Germline V gives CDR1 KGHDR, CDR2 SFDVKD. The CDR3 spans 17 residues.

The rearrangement uses TRBV4-1 and TRBJ2-5, with D hard to call. Trimming stripped 1 base from V and 2 bases from J, with 5 bases between. Germline loops: CDR1 MGHRA, CDR2 YSYEKL. The CDR3 loop spans 13 amino acids. The CDR3 loop is CASSQARQETQYF. In DNA form, the CDR3 reads TGCGCCAGCAGCCAAGCCAGACAAGAGACCCAGTACTTC.

The V and J genes are TRBV9 and TRBJ2-3, with D maybe TRBD2 (6 bases). CDR1 and CDR2 (germline): SGDLS, YYNGEE. The CDR3 consists of 14 residues. The V end was cut by 6 bases, the J end by 2 bases, with 13 bases between. CDR3 region: CASTRGIDTDTQYF. DNA of the CDR3: TGTGCCAGCACTCGGGGGATCGACACAGATACGCAGTATTTT.

A few counts support this clonotype. The chain carries TRBV7-2 and TRBJ1-2; D gene unclear. With 6 bases removed from V and 5 bases from J, the gap between germline ends came to 16 bases. From germline, CDR1 is SGHTA and CDR2 FQGNSA. The CDR3 runs to 14 residues. CDR3 region: CASSLDGPQYGYTF. The CDR3 DNA reads TGTGCCAGCAGTCTAGATGGACCGCAGTATGGCTACACCTTC.

This clonotype showed up just a few times. V is TRBV6-5 and J is TRBJ2-7, with D possibly TRBD2 on 6 matching bases. Trimming removed 0 bases from V and 3 bases from J, with 9 bases in between. The CDR3 is made up of 14 amino acids. CDR1 is MNHEY and CDR2 is SVGAGI in the germline V gene. The CDR3 region has the DNA TGTGCCAGCAGTTACTCGATGGGGGGCTACGAGCAGTACTTC. As protein: CASSYSMGGYEQYF.

This clonotype was found a few times. This chain connects TRBV7-2 to TRBJ2-7; no firm D call. CDR1 is SGHTA, CDR2 FQGNSA, per germline. This CDR3 contains 15 residues. The V end was cut by 2 bases, the J end by 2 bases, with 13 bases between. The CDR3 spells CASSLTVDAPYEQYF. CDR3 bases: TGTGCCAGCAGCTTAACCGTGGACGCACCCTACGAGCAGTACTTC.

This clonotype turned up a few times. This chain links TRBV25-1 with TRBJ1-2; 7 nucleotides agree with TRBD1. The V gene's germline CDR1 is MGHDK and CDR2 SYGVNS. J lost 5 bases, V lost 3 bases, and 6 bases had no gene match. CDR3 size: 14 residues. This CDR3 is CASSERDSVYGYTF. The CDR3 DNA reads TGTGCCAGCAGTGAGCGGGACAGTGTTTATGGCTACACCTTC.

This clonotype was detected only a few times. J is TRBJ2-2 and V is TRBV20-1; 12 nucleotides match TRBD1. After removal of 2 bases from V and 5 bases from J, the junction contained 9 bases not matched to a gene. The CDR3 runs 17 residues. Germline CDR1 and CDR2: DFQATT and SNEGSKA (reference sequence). CDR3 in amino acids: CSARSRDRGRRTGELFF. The CDR3 nucleotides are TGCAGTGCTAGATCCCGGGACAGGGGGCGGAGGACCGGGGAGCTGTTTTTT.

The chain links TRBV10-3 to TRBJ2-2; TRBD2 matches 11 bases. This CDR3 comprises 16 residues. The junction had 7 bases not matched to a gene; V was cut back by 10 bases and J by 0 bases. Germline CDR1 and CDR2: ENHRY and SYGVKD. CDR3: CASGLAGLSNTGELFF. The CDR3 DNA sequence: TGTGCCAGCGGACTAGCGGGCCTCTCGAACACCGGGGAGCTGTTTTTT.

The table lists this clonotype with a few counts. The chain recombines TRBV12-3 or TRBV12-4 with TRBJ2-1; either TRBD1 or TRBD2 may fit D (5 bases each). CDR3 length: 13 amino acids. Trimming shortened V by 2 bases and J by 6 bases, and 8 bases separated the two germline ends. The CDR3 protein is CASSLLRGNEQFF. Written as DNA, the CDR3 is TGTGCCAGCAGTTTACTGAGGGGCAATGAGCAGTTCTTC.

This chain joins TRBV2 and TRBJ1-2, with TRBD1 matching 7 bases. The CDR3 consists of 13 residues. Trimming removed 5 bases from V and 8 bases from J; junction bases left unmatched: 8. The germline CDR1 and CDR2 sequences are SNHLY and FYNNEI. CDR3 sequence: CASSNRQGSGYTF. CDR3 nucleotides: TGTGCCAGCAGTAATAGACAGGGAAGCGGCTACACCTTC.

This clonotype occurred a few times. The chain has TRBV3-1 and TRBJ2-3; 10 positions match TRBD2. The ends lost 6 bases at V and 4 bases at J; junction bases unmatched: 7. The germline V gene has CDR1 LGHDT and CDR2 YNNKEL (reference sequence). The CDR3 is 15 residues long. The CDR3 sequence is CASSLPAGGSDTQYF. CDR3 DNA: TGTGCCAGCAGTCTTCCAGCGGGGGGGTCAGATACGCAGTATTTT.

This clonotype was detected a few times. This rearrangement joins TRBV5-1 to TRBJ2-3, with a possible D match to TRBD2 (6 bases). Germline CDR1 reads SGHRS; CDR2 reads YFSETQ. Trimming took off 0 bases at V and 2 bases at J, with 10 bases between the two ends. This CDR3 region has 15 residues. The CDR3 DNA reads as TGCGCCAGCAGCTTGGGCGGGATTATCACAGATACGCAGTATTTT. Amino acid sequence: CASSLGGIITDTQYF. Complete variable domain (other parts from reference TRBV5-1 and TRBJ2-3): KAGVTQTPRYLIKTRGQQVTLSCSPISGHRSVSWYQQTPGQGLQFLFEYFSETQRNKGNFPGRFSGRQFSNSRSEMNVSTLELGDSALYLCASSLGGIITDTQYFGPGTRLTVL.

The gene calls are TRBV15 and TRBJ2-5; tentatively, D is TRBD2 (6 bases). Germline assignment: CDR1 LNHNV and CDR2 YYDKDF (reference sequence). This CDR3 has 17 amino acids. Deletions cut 3 bases from V and 5 bases from J, with 22 bases between. CDR3 coding DNA: TGTGCCACCAGCAGTGAAATAAGAGCCTTTGGAGGGGAGACCCAGTACTTC. Translated: CATSSEIRAFGGETQYF.

The rearrangement links TRBV13 to TRBJ2-7; 12 bases line up with TRBD2. CDR1 and CDR2 from the germline V gene are PRHDT and FYEKMQ (reference sequence). CDR3 length: 16 residues. V trimming: 5 bases; J trimming: 7 bases; junction bases outside the gene matches: 12. DNA of the CDR3: TGTGCCAGCAGCCCAAGCCGACTAGCGGGAGTGAGGGAGCAGTACTTC. This translates into CASSPSRLAGVREQYF.

This clonotype was detected a few times. The chain has TRBV20-1 and TRBJ2-2, with TRBD2 matching over 10 bases. Germline V CDR1 and CDR2: DFQATT, SNEGSKA (reference sequence). The CDR3 has 14 residues. Germline trimming cut 4 bases from V and 4 bases from J; bases unmatched to any gene: 3. The CDR3 DNA reads TGCAGTGCTACTAGCGGGGGTAGCACCGGGGAGCTGTTTTTT. Protein sequence: CSATSGGSTGELFF.

This clonotype has only a few counts. The chain joins TRBV11-2 to TRBJ2-2, with 7 bases identical to TRBD2. Trimming cost V 5 bases and J 7 bases; bases outside gene matches: 10. The CDR3 sequence is 15 residues long. The germline V gene has CDR1 SGHAT and CDR2 FQNNGV. CDR3 sequence reads: CASSRRGAGDGELFF. In nucleotides, the CDR3 is TGTGCCAGCAGCCGCCGAGGTGCGGGAGACGGGGAGCTGTTTTTT.

V usage is TRBV5-6 and J usage is TRBJ1-4; D uncertain. V lost 5 bases and J lost 5, with 13 bases in between. The CDR3 has 14 residues. Germline CDR1 is SGHDT and CDR2 is YYEEEE. The DNA for the CDR3 is TGTGCCAGCAGTCCGGGGTTGGGGAATGAAAAACTGTTTTTT. This sequence encodes CASSPGLGNEKLFF. The full variable domain, completed using reference TRBV5-6 and TRBJ1-4, is DAGVTQSPTHLIKTRGQQVTLRCSPKSGHDTVSWYQQALGQGPQFIFQYYEEEERQRGNFPDRFSGHQFPNYSSELNVNALLLGDSALYLCASSPGLGNEKLFFGSGTQLSVL.

This clonotype was counted only a few times. V gene TRBV19 combines with J gene TRBJ1-6; weak D call: TRBD1 (6 bases). The CDR3 extends over 15 amino acids. Germline assignment: CDR1 LNHDA and CDR2 SQIVND (reference sequence). The germline V and J ends were trimmed by 5 bases and 9 bases, with 17 bases remaining between them. Written as DNA, the CDR3 is TGTGCCAGTAGTGAAGTACAGGGCCTAGGTTCACCCCTCCACTTT. Translated, it gives CASSEVQGLGSPLHF.

This clonotype appeared many times. The chain has TRBV20-1 and TRBJ2-3; 10 nucleotides agree with TRBD2. J gave up 2 bases and V 3 bases, and 5 bases lay outside the gene matches. This CDR3 comprises 15 residues. From germline, CDR1 is DFQATT and CDR2 SNEGSKA (reference sequence). CDR3 nucleotide sequence: TGCAGTGCTAGTAGGACTAGCGGAGACACAGATACGCAGTATTTT. Translation gives CSASRTSGDTDTQYF.

The gene calls are TRBV7-3 and TRBJ2-1; D gene unclear. V gave up 1 base and J gave up 5 bases, with 9 bases separating them. Germline values: CDR1 SGHTA, CDR2 FQGTGA. The CDR3 spans 14 residues. DNA of the CDR3: TGTGCCAGCAGCTTAAGCAATTCGAACAATGAGCAGTTCTTC. Translating it yields CASSLSNSNNEQFF.

This clonotype has just a few counts. The J gene is TRBJ1-2, the V gene TRBV12-1; TRBD1 is the table's D call and was not checked against the DNA. TRBV12-1 is a known pseudogene. This CDR3 contains 15 residues. CDR3 in DNA: TGTGCCAGCAGCTTTGGGACAGGGGGCGCGTTTGGCTACACCTTC. As protein: CASSFGTGGAFGYTF.